This TCR beta chain was identified during a study of cytomegalovirus exposure and HLA in healthy donors. Study-level points and caveats: It was reported that TCR beta sequences correctly inferred the HLA-A and HLA-B alleles for most subjects. Some segments of the V type, notably TRBV6-2 and TRBV6-3, were excluded as indistinguishable.

The study ran its PCR with 60 Vbeta and 13 Jbeta primers. Generated by immunoSEQ multiplex PCR, the TCRdb table keeps only in-frame clones and is missing some. The table lists tens of thousands of clones, about 80% of them singletons. Trimming shortened V by 8 bases and J by 2 bases, and 12 bases separated the two germline ends. Germline CDR1 MDHEN, CDR2 SYDVKM. The CDR3 extends over 13 amino acids. On this clone: Antigen unknown.

The chain recombines TRBV28 with TRBJ1-2, with a tentative D call TRBD1 (6 bases). Sample: PBMCs. The receptor was isolated from a male donor in good health and CMV-seronegative. The CDR3 is CASLDRQNYGYTF. The CDR3 DNA follows: TGTGCCAGCTTGGACAGACAAAACTATGGCTACACCTTC.